A selection of T cell receptor beta chains follows, all from one sample in a study of beta chain features in type 1 diabetes. Method: immunoSEQ multiplex PCR; TCRdb's copy keeps in-frame clones and lacks some. Of 500,000 to 650,000 clones in the sample, about an eighth were seen once. The sample comprised naive CD4+ T cells from blood. The receptors come from a man younger than 40 with type 1 diabetes. Both conserved end residues are part of each CDR3. The D gene is left open where the match is weak. Only some rows state a clone size, as once, few, many or a class for expanded clones.

CDR3,DNA,D,V,size,J
CASSAGTGGEKLFF,TGTGCCAGCAGCGCCGGGACAGGGGGAGAAAAACTGTTTTTT,TRBD1,TRBV9,.,TRBJ1-4
CASSSALLRQTYYNEQFF,TGTGCCAGCAGCTCAGCACTTCTAAGACAGACCTACTACAATGAGCAGTTCTTC,.,TRBV14,few,TRBJ2-1
CASSSGGPGQPQHF,TGTGCCAGCAGCTCGGGGGGTCCGGGTCAGCCCCAGCATTTT,.,TRBV6-6,.,TRBJ1-5
CASSAGRTGQETQYF,TGCGCCAGCAGCGCCGGCAGGACAGGTCAAGAGACCCAGTACTTC,TRBD1,TRBV5-1,few,TRBJ2-5
CASNHSPIDLYGYTF,TGTGCCAGTAATCACAGCCCAATCGACTTGTATGGCTACACCTTC,.,TRBV19,.,TRBJ1-2
CASSYSTGNQETQYF,TGTGCCAGCAGTTACTCGACAGGGAATCAAGAGACCCAGTACTTC,TRBD1,TRBV6-6,.,TRBJ2-5
CASSYGTGRHGYTF,TGTGCCAGCAGTTACGGGACAGGGCGTCATGGCTACACCTTC,TRBD1,TRBV6-5,.,TRBJ1-2
CASSFEGTDYGYTF,TGCGCCAGCAGCTTCGAGGGGACCGACTATGGCTACACCTTC,.,TRBV5-1,.,TRBJ1-2
CASSLGIRQGMDNEQFF,TGTGCCAGCAGCTTGGGAATCCGACAGGGGATGGACAATGAGCAGTTCTTC,TRBD1,TRBV11-1,few,TRBJ2-1
CASSSISTFTGELFF,TGTGCCAGCAGCTCAATTTCGACGTTCACCGGGGAGCTGTTTTTT,.,TRBV7-2,.,TRBJ2-2
CASSSPQGGYTF,TGTGCCAGCAGCTCCCCCCAGGGAGGCTACACCTTC,.,TRBV7-8,.,TRBJ1-2
CASRGSEAFF,TGCGCCAGCAGGGGCAGTGAAGCTTTCTTT,.,TRBV5-1,.,TRBJ1-1
CASSATGQGHHEQYF,TGTGCCAGCAGCGCAACCGGACAGGGCCACCACGAGCAGTACTTC,TRBD1,TRBV9,few,TRBJ2-7
CASGSGQVTDTQYF,TGTGCTAGTGGTTCGGGACAGGTCACAGATACGCAGTATTTT,TRBD1,TRBV12-5,few,TRBJ2-3
CASSLGSLGYGYTF,TGTGCCAGCAGCTTAGGGTCACTGGGCTATGGCTACACCTTC,.,TRBV5-4,.,TRBJ1-2
CASSETPGLSYEQYF,TGTGCCAGCAGCGAGACCCCGGGATTATCCTACGAGCAGTACTTC,.,TRBV7-2,few,TRBJ2-7
CASSLSQGVSGANVLTF,TGTGCCAGCAGTTTGTCACAGGGGGTCTCTGGGGCCAACGTCCTGACTTTC,TRBD1,TRBV27,.,TRBJ2-6
CASSQRGDSYEQYF,TGCGCCAGCTCACAGCGGGGCGACTCCTACGAGCAGTACTTC,TRBD2,TRBV10-2,.,TRBJ2-7
CASRGGLGTDTQYF,TGTGCCAGCAGAGGGGGGCTTGGCACAGATACGCAGTATTTT,.,TRBV28,few,TRBJ2-3
CASKTDAYEQYF,TGTGCCAGCAAAACGGATGCCTACGAGCAGTACTTC,.,TRBV6-1,.,TRBJ2-7
CASSSQTGRGINEQFF,TGTGCCAGCAGCTCCCAGACAGGGAGGGGGATCAATGAGCAGTTCTTC,.,TRBV7-9,few,TRBJ2-1
CAISAGLAGEETQYF,TGTGCCATCAGTGCCGGACTAGCGGGGGAAGAGACCCAGTACTTC,TRBD2,TRBV10-3,.,TRBJ2-5
CATSRDSPNTEAFF,TGTGCCACCAGCAGAGACAGCCCGAACACTGAAGCTTTCTTT,.,TRBV15,few,TRBJ1-1
CASTPGGRSPLHF,TGTGCCAGCACTCCGGGTGGGAGGTCACCCCTCCACTTT,.,TRBV6-5,.,TRBJ1-6
CASSQDRYRGAYEQYF,TGCGCCAGCAGCCAAGATCGATACCGGGGGGCCTACGAGCAGTACTTC,TRBD2,TRBV4-3,few,TRBJ2-7
CASSQESAGSGANVLTF,TGCGCCAGCAGCCAAGAGTCCGCAGGGTCTGGGGCCAACGTCCTGACTTTC,.,TRBV4-3,.,TRBJ2-6
CASSQEHDPRNQPQHF,TGCGCCAGCAGCCAAGAACACGACCCTCGCAATCAGCCCCAGCATTTT,.,TRBV4-3,few,TRBJ1-5
CASSPTGIIGYTF,TGCGCCAGCAGCCCCACGGGTATCATTGGCTACACCTTC,.,TRBV4-1,few,TRBJ1-2
CASSLGQGVDQPQHF,TGTGCCAGCAGCTTAGGACAGGGTGTTGATCAGCCCCAGCATTTT,TRBD1,TRBV7-2,few,TRBJ1-5